The entry that follows covers one T cell receptor beta chain sequence. This record belongs to a study of blood T cell repertoires in COVID-19. The overall study: Sites across the United States, Italy and Spain contributed samples from acute and convalescent COVID-19.

In terms of age and location, participants ranged from roughly 18 to 95 years and lived in around 22 US areas. As originally analysed: The assay estimated nucleated cells by amplifying reference gene primers. Generated by immunoSEQ multiplex PCR, the TCRdb table keeps only in-frame clones and is missing some. The V and J calls and clone size are taken from that table; D and trimming were inferred from the DNA. The sample shows hundreds of thousands of clones, roughly 85% of them seen only once. CDR3 size: 13 residues. Germline CDR1 is SGHDT and CDR2 is YYEEEE. Trimming left V 0 bases short and J 7 bases short, with 10 bases between.

The source material was PBMCs or T cells enriched from blood (not recorded which). This TCR derives from a woman in her thirties who had been exposed to COVID-19. The V call is TRBV5-6, the J call TRBJ1-2, with a possible D match to TRBD1 (6 bases). CDR3 sequence: CASSLATGSGYTF. CDR3 in DNA: TGTGCCAGCAGCTTGGCCACAGGGTCTGGCTACACCTTC.